The rows below give T cell receptor beta chains drawn from one sample of a study of blood T cell repertoires in COVID-19. This table comes from immunoSEQ multiplex PCR, and its TCRdb copy is limited to in-frame clones, with some not included. In the table there are over 600,000 clones, 85% to 90% of which are singletons. Sequencing input: peripheral blood. All receptors come from a woman younger than 35 with acute or convalescent COVID-19. Both conserved end residues are part of each CDR3. A D gene is named only where the DNA matches it firmly. Some rows mark clone size as missing; the rest say once, few, many or name a class of expanded clone.

d_call,v_call,j_call,clone_size,cdr3_nt,cdr3_aa
-,TRBV4-2,TRBJ2-1,-,TGTGCCAGCAGCCAAGAAAGCTTTGAGCAGTTCTTC,CASSQESFEQFF
-,TRBV5-8,TRBJ1-5,-,TGTGCCAGCAGCTTGGTGGGAACAGTTTCCAGCGGGCAGCCCCAGCATTTT,CASSLVGTVSSGQPQHF
TRBD1,TRBV9,TRBJ1-2,-,TGTGCCAGCAGCGCTCCGGGACAGGGGATCAATGGCTACACCTTC,CASSAPGQGINGYTF
TRBD1,TRBV24-1,TRBJ1-2,-,TGTGCCACCAGTGACTCCGGGACAGGGACCTATGGCTACACCTTC,CATSDSGTGTYGYTF
TRBD1,TRBV6-5,TRBJ1-2,-,TGTGCCAGCAGTTACGCCAGGGGGCATAACTATGGCTACACCTTC,CASSYARGHNYGYTF
-,TRBV5-4,TRBJ1-6,-,TGTGCCAGCACCCGACAGAGCTCCTATAATTCACCCCTCCACTTT,CASTRQSSYNSPLHF
TRBD1,TRBV9,TRBJ2-7,-,TGTGCCAGCAGCGTAGACGGGACAGCTAACCGAGAGCAGTACTTC,CASSVDGTANREQYF
TRBD1,TRBV9,TRBJ2-1,few,TGTGCCAGCAGCGTGACCGGGACAGTGAGCTCCTACAATGAGCAGTTCTTC,CASSVTGTVSSYNEQFF
TRBD2,TRBV12-5,TRBJ2-7,-,TGTGCTAGTGGTTTGGGTAGCGGGGGGCACGAGCAGTACTTC,CASGLGSGGHEQYF
-,TRBV29-1,TRBJ1-5,-,TGCAGCGTAAATACAGGGAATCAGCCCCAGCATTTT,CSVNTGNQPQHF
TRBD1,TRBV5-6,TRBJ1-2,-,TGTGCCAGCAGCATTAGGACAGGGGGGCACTATGGCTACACCTTC,CASSIRTGGHYGYTF
-,TRBV27,TRBJ1-2,-,TGTGCCAGCCGTGGGGCCGCGCCCTATGGCTACACCTTC,CASRGAAPYGYTF
-,TRBV2,TRBJ1-4,-,TGTGCCAGCAGCCCGGATGAAAAACTGTTTTTT,CASSPDEKLFF
TRBD1,TRBV4-2,TRBJ1-1,-,TGTGCCAGCAGCCATGATAGTACAGGGGGCACTGAAGCTTTCTTT,CASSHDSTGGTEAFF
-,TRBV6-5,TRBJ1-4,-,TGTGCCAGCAGTTTGAGACACATTAATGAAAAACTGTTTTTT,CASSLRHINEKLFF
TRBD1,TRBV18,TRBJ1-2,-,TGTGCCAGCGAAAGGACAGGGGGCTACGGCTACACCTTC,CASERTGGYGYTF
-,TRBV6-2/TRBV6-3,TRBJ2-1,-,TGTGCCAGCAGCCCATCGGACAGATCGAGGGATGAGCAGTTCTTC,CASSPSDRSRDEQFF
-,TRBV10-3,TRBJ1-1,once,TGTGCCACAAACTCGGGGGGTGTGAACACTGAAGCTTTCTTT,CATNSGGVNTEAFF
-,TRBV6-5,TRBJ2-1,-,TGTGCCAGCAGTTCGGCACGGCGGAATGAGCAGTTCTTC,CASSSARRNEQFF
-,TRBV7-2,TRBJ1-1,-,TGTGCCAGCAGCTTCGAGTTAGGAGTGAACACTGAAGCTTTCTTT,CASSFELGVNTEAFF
TRBD1,TRBV6-2/TRBV6-3,TRBJ2-5,-,TGTGCCAGCAGTTACCCGCTGATAACAGGGGGAGAGACCCAGTACTTC,CASSYPLITGGETQYF
-,TRBV19,TRBJ1-3,-,TGTGCCAGTAGTATGCGGCAGACTGGAAACACCATATATTTT,CASSMRQTGNTIYF
-,TRBV5-1,TRBJ1-2,-,TGCGCCAGCAGCGCCGGCGGGACTTCCTATGGCTACACCTTC,CASSAGGTSYGYTF
-,TRBV6-5,TRBJ2-3,-,TGTGCCAGCAGTTACTCGGAGGTCCCCACAGATACGCAGTATTTT,CASSYSEVPTDTQYF
-,TRBV7-8,TRBJ2-2,-,TGTGCCAGCAGCCCGACGGCAGGATCGAACACCGGGGAGCTGTTTTTT,CASSPTAGSNTGELFF
TRBD2,TRBV7-2,TRBJ2-5,once,TGTGCCAGCAGCTACTCTAGCGGGGGGGCTTGGGAGACCCAGTACTTC,CASSYSSGGAWETQYF
-,TRBV10-3,TRBJ2-3,-,TGTGCCATCAGTGACATGACGGTGGCGGAGCGAGATACGCAGTATTTT,CAISDMTVAERDTQYF
TRBD1,TRBV10-3,TRBJ1-2,-,TGTGCCATCAGCGGGACAGGGCGAGACTATGGCTACACCTTC,CAISGTGRDYGYTF
-,TRBV30,TRBJ2-7,-,TGTGCCTGGAGTGTCCAGGGCATGAGCTACGAGCAGTACTTC,CAWSVQGMSYEQYF
-,TRBV27,TRBJ1-2,-,TGTGCCAGCAGTTTTGCGGGTGGGATGAGCTATGGCTACACCTTC,CASSFAGGMSYGYTF
-,TRBV14,TRBJ2-3,-,TGTGCCAGCAGCCGACTGACAGTTAGCACAGATACGCAGTATTTT,CASSRLTVSTDTQYF
TRBD1,TRBV28,TRBJ1-2,-,TGTGCCAGCAGATACGGGACAGTCTATGGCTACACCTTC,CASRYGTVYGYTF
TRBD1,TRBV19,TRBJ1-1,-,TGTGCCACGGGGGGGACAGTGAACACTGAAGCTTTCTTT,CATGGTVNTEAFF
-,TRBV30,TRBJ1-2,-,TGTGCCTGGGGTCAGGGGTTTAACTATGGCTACACCTTC,CAWGQGFNYGYTF
TRBD1,TRBV3-1/TRBV3-2,TRBJ1-2,-,TGTGCCAGCAGCCCCGAGGACAGGGGGCGGGAAGGCTACACCTTC,CASSPEDRGREGYTF
-,TRBV24-1,TRBJ1-1,-,TGTGCCACCAGTGATCCCATGAACACTGAAGCTTTCTTT,CATSDPMNTEAFF
TRBD1,TRBV27,TRBJ2-7,-,TGTGCCAGCAGTTTTGGACAGGCCTACGAGCAGTACTTC,CASSFGQAYEQYF
-,TRBV11-2,TRBJ1-2,-,TGTGCCAGCAGCTTAGAGCGGGGGCCCGTCTATGGCTACACCTTC,CASSLERGPVYGYTF
-,TRBV27,TRBJ1-1,-,TGTGCCAGCAGGGCATACAGGGAGAGCACTGAAGCTTTCTTT,CASRAYRESTEAFF
-,TRBV19,TRBJ1-5,once,TGTGCCAGTCGCTTGGACAAAAATCAGCCCCAGCATTTT,CASRLDKNQPQHF
-,TRBV19,TRBJ1-2,-,TGTGCCAGTAGTATTCTTGGGAGATGGTATGGCTACACCTTC,CASSILGRWYGYTF
-,TRBV5-1,TRBJ2-3,-,TGCGCCAGCAGCTTGTACAGGGTTTACACAGATACGCAGTATTTT,CASSLYRVYTDTQYF
TRBD1,TRBV27,TRBJ1-2,-,TGTGCCAGCAAAGCCCCGGGGACAGGGAATGGGTATGGCTACACCTTC,CASKAPGTGNGYGYTF
TRBD1,TRBV9,TRBJ2-1,once,TGTGCCAGCAGCGTAGAACAGGGGTGGTTCGTCGAGCAGTTCTTC,CASSVEQGWFVEQFF
-,TRBV19,TRBJ1-3,-,TGTGCCAGTACCTACAGGGTAGGGGCTGGAAACACCATATATTTT,CASTYRVGAGNTIYF
-,TRBV4-2,TRBJ2-1,-,TGTGCCAGCAGCCAAGACGTTGAGAGCTCCTACAATGAGCAGTTCTTC,CASSQDVESSYNEQFF
TRBD2,TRBV7-2,TRBJ2-3,-,TGTGCCAGCAGCTTTCCTCCGGGGGGGCCTACAGATACGCAGTATTTT,CASSFPPGGPTDTQYF
-,TRBV19,TRBJ1-1,once,TGTGCCACCCTAATTCCGGGGAGGAAGGACACTGAAGCTTTCTTT,CATLIPGRKDTEAFF
-,TRBV5-1,TRBJ1-5,-,TGCGCCAGCAGCCGGAGGGGGGGAGTGGAAGATCAGCCCCAGCATTTT,CASSRRGGVEDQPQHF
-,TRBV6-5,TRBJ1-1,-,TGTGCCAGCAGTATGACAGTGGGTATCACTGAAGCTTTCTTT,CASSMTVGITEAFF
-,TRBV9,TRBJ1-1,-,TGTGCCAGCAGCGTAGCCGAGACAGTGAACACTGAAGCTTTCTTT,CASSVAETVNTEAFF
-,TRBV11-3,TRBJ2-7,-,TGTGCCAGCAGATCCCCAGGACATCTGTTAACCTACGAGCAGTACTTC,CASRSPGHLLTYEQYF
-,TRBV5-4,TRBJ2-3,-,TGTGCCAGCAGCCAAGGGGCCCCAACAGATACGCAGTATTTT,CASSQGAPTDTQYF